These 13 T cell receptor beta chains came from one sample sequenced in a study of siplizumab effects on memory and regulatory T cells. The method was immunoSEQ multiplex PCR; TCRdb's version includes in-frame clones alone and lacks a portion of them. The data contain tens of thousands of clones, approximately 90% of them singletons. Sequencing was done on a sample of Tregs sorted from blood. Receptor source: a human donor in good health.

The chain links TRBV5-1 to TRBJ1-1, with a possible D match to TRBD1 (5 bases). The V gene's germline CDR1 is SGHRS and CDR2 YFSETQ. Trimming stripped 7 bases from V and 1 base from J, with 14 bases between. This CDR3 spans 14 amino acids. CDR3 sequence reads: CASGGKTENTEAFF. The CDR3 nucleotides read TGCGCCAGCGGGGGGAAAACAGAGAACACTGAAGCTTTCTTT.

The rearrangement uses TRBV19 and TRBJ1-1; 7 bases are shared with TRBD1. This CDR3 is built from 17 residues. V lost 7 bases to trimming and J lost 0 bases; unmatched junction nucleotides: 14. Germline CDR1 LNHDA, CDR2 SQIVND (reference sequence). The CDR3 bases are TGTGCCAGTACCCGGCTATTAGGGGGCAACTTGAACACTGAAGCTTTCTTT. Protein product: CASTRLLGGNLNTEAFF.

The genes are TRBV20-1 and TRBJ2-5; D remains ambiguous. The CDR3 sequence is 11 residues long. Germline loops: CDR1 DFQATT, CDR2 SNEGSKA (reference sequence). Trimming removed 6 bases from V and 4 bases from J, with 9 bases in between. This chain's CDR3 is CSANLGETQYF. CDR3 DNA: TGCAGTGCGAACCTCGGAGAGACCCAGTACTTC.

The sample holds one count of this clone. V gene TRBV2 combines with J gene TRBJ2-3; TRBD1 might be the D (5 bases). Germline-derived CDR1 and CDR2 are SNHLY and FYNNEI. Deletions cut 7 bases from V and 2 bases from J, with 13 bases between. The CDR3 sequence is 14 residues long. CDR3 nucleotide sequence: TGTGCCAGCAACACTCCAGGGTTCACAGATACGCAGTATTTT. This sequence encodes CASNTPGFTDTQYF.

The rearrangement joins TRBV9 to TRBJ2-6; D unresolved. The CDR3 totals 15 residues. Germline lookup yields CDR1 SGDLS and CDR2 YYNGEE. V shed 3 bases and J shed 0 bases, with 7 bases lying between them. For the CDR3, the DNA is TGTGCCAGCAGCGCTGTCCACTCTGGGGCCAACGTCCTGACTTTC. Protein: CASSAVHSGANVLTF.

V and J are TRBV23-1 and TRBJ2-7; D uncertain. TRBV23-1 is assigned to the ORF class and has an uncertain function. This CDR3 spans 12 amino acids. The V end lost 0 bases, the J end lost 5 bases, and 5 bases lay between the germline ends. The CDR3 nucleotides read TGCGCCAGCAGTCAATCGCGTCACGAGCAGTACTTC. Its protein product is CASSQSRHEQYF.

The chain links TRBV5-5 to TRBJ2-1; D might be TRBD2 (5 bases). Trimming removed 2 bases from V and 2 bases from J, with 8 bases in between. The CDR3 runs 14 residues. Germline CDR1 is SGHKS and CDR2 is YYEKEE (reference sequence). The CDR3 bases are TGTGCCAGCAGCTTTCCGGGGACCTACAATGAGCAGTTCTTC. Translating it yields CASSFPGTYNEQFF.

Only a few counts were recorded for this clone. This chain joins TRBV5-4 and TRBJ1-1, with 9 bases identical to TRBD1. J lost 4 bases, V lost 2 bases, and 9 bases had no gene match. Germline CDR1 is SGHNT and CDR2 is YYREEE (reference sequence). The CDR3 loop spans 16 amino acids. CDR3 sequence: CASSFGTGRGGTEAFF. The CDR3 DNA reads TGTGCCAGCAGCTTTGGGACAGGGAGGGGCGGCACTGAAGCTTTCTTT.

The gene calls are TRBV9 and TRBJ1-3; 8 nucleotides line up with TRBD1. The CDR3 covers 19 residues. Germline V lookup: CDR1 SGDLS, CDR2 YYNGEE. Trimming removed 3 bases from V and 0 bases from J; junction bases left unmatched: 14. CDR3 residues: CASSAFYSRDRFSGNTIYF. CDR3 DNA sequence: TGTGCCAGCAGCGCTTTCTACTCCCGGGACAGGTTCTCTGGAAACACCATATATTTT.

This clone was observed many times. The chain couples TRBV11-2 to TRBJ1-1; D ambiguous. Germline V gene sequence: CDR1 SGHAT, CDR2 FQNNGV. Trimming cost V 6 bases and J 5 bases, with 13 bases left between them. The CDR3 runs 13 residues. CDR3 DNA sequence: TGTGCCAGCAGGGTAGCGGGTAGTACTGAAGCTTTCTTT. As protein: CASRVAGSTEAFF.

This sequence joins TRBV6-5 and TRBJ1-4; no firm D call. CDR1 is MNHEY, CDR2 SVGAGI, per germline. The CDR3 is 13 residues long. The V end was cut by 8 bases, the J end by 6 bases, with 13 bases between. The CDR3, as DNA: TGTGCCAGCGGCTCGGATTCCGATGAAAAACTGTTTTTT. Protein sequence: CASGSDSDEKLFF.

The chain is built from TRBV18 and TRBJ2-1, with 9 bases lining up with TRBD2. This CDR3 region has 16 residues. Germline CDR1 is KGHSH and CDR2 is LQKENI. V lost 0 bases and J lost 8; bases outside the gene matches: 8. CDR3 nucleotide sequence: TGTGCCAGCTCACCACCCATTAGCGGGGGAGGCGATGAGCAGTTCTTC. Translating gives CASSPPISGGGDEQFF. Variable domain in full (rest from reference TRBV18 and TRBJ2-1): NAGVMQNPRHLVRRRGQEARLRCSPMKGHSHVYWYRQLPEEGLKFMVYLQKENIIDESGMPKERFSAEFPKEGPSILRIQQVVRGDSAAYFCASSPPISGGGDEQFFGPGTRLTVL.

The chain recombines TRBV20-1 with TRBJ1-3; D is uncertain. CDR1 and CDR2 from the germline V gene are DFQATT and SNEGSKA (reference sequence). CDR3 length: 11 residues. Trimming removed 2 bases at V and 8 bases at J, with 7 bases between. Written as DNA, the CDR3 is TGCAGTGCTAGATCACGGGACACCATATATTTT. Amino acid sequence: CSARSRDTIYF.